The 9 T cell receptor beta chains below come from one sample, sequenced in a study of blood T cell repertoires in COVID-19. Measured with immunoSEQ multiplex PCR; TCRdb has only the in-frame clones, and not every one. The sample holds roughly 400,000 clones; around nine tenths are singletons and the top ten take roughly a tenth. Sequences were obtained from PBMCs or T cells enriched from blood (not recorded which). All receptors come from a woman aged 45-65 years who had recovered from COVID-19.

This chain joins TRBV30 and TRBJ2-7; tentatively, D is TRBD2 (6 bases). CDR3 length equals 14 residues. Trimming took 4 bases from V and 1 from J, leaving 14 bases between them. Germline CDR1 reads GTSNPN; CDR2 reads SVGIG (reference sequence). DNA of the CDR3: TGTGCCTGGACCCCCTTGGGGGGATCCTACGAGCAGTACTTC. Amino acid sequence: CAWTPLGGSYEQYF.

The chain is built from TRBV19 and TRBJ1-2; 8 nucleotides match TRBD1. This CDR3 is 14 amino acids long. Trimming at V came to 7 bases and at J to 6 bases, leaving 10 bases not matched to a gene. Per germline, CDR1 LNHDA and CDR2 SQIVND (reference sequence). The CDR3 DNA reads TGTGCCAGTAACTACGGACAGGGTAGAAATGGCTACACCTTC. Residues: CASNYGQGRNGYTF.

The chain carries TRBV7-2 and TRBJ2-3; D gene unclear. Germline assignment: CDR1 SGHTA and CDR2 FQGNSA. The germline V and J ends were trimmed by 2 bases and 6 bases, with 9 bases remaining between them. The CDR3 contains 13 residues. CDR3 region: CASSLTTVDTQYF. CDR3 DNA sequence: TGTGCCAGCAGCTTAACTACCGTGGATACGCAGTATTTT.

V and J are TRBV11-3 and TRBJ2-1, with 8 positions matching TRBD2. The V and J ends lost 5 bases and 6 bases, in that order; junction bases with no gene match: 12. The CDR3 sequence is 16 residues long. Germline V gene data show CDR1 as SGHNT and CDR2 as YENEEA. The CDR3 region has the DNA TGTGCCAGCAGCCCCCGCCGGGCGGGGGGACCCAATGAGCAGTTCTTC. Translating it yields CASSPRRAGGPNEQFF.

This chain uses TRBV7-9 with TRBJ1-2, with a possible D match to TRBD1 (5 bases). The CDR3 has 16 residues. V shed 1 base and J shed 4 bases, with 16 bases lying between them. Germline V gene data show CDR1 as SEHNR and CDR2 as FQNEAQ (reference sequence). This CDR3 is CASSLGEGAGPYGYTF. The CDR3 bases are TGTGCCAGCAGCTTAGGGGAAGGGGCAGGGCCCTATGGCTACACCTTC.

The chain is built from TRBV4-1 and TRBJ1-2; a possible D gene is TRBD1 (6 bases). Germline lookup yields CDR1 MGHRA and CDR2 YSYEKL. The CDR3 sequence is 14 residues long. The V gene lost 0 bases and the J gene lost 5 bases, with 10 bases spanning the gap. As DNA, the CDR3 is TGCGCCAGCAGCCAAGAACCGGACAGATATGGCTACACCTTC. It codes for CASSQEPDRYGYTF.

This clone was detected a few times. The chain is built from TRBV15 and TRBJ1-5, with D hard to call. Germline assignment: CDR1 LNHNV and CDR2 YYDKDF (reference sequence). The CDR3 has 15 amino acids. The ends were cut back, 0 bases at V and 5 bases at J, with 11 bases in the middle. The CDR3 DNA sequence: TGTGCCACCAGCAGAGATCGGGTCCGGGATCAGCCCCAGCATTTT. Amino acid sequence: CATSRDRVRDQPQHF.

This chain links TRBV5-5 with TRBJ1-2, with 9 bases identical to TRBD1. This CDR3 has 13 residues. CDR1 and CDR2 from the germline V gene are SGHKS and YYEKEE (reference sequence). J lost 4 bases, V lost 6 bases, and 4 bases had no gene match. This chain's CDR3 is CASNRGHSYGYTF. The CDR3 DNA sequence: TGTGCCAGCAACAGGGGGCATAGCTATGGCTACACCTTC.

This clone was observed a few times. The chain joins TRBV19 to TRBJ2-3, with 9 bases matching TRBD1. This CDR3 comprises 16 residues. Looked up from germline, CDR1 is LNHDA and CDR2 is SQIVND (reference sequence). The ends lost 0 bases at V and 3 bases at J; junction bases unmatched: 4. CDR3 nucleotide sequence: TGTGCCAGTAGTATAGATTCGGGACAGGGAACAGATACGCAGTATTTT. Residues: CASSIDSGQGTDTQYF.